A selection of T cell receptor beta chains follows, all from one sample in a study of blood T cell repertoires in COVID-19. Method: immunoSEQ multiplex PCR; TCRdb's copy keeps in-frame clones and lacks some. The sample has around 90,000 clones, over 75% seen once. The sequenced sample consisted of peripheral blood. The receptors here all came from a human donor in a cohort sampled during active COVID-19. Each CDR3 is given without its conserved first and last residue. Expanded clones get a size class; other rows say once, few or many, or leave the size out.

abundance	v_gene	CDR3aa
NA	TRBV2	ASVGQGGADTQY
NA	TRBV6-5	ASIVGATNEKLF
NA	TRBV24-1	ATSDLRWGLEQY
NA	TRBV9	ASSSRGGDSKVGELF
NA	TRBV5-1	ASSPGGEFGYEQY
once	TRBV13	ASSLGTGRYGYT
NA	TRBV3-1/TRBV3-2	ASSHAGELF
NA	TRBV2	ATHRGLLEKLF
NA	TRBV3-1/TRBV3-2	ASRLAGLYNEQF
NA	TRBV11-3	ASSLDYRGNTEAF
NA	TRBV5-6	ASSLGTEEYGYT
NA	TRBV18	ASSPPGRASNQPQH
NA	TRBV5-1	ASSTGPATNEKLF
NA	TRBV6-2/TRBV6-3	ASSYGGGPWTQY
NA	TRBV7-6	ASSLGGSPNTGELF
NA	TRBV30	AWSPIGGGLH
NA	TRBV9	ASSGAPGQGRNSPLH
NA	TRBV5-4	ASSPGTGFTEAF
NA	TRBV19	ASKTGNTEAF
once	TRBV4-1	ASSQEALGKGSPLH
NA	TRBV4-1	ASSQDSWTFARRTDTQY
once	TRBV3-1/TRBV3-2	ASSQVSLAGRDTQY
NA	TRBV5-1	ASSVTGTGTEAF
once	TRBV5-6	ASSRRPTPPESPLH
once	TRBV11-1	ASSLRVSGDTEAF
NA	TRBV14	ASSQDRANYGYT
NA	TRBV6-5	ASSLTGVHYGYT
once	TRBV20-1	SARPGIEQY
NA	TRBV6-2/TRBV6-3	ASSYSLAGGRSSINTQY
NA	TRBV3-1/TRBV3-2	ASSRGGVTYEQY
NA	TRBV5-1	ASRRLANTGELF
many	TRBV5-4	ASSLVRTGEQY
NA	TRBV11-2	ASSLDLAGTEAF